This TCR beta chain emerged from a study of blood T cell repertoires in COVID-19. For the study at large: Samples taken during acute and convalescent COVID-19 were collected in the United States, Italy and Spain.

Clones were read by immunoSEQ multiplex PCR, and TCRdb kept only the in-frame ones, dropping some. The repertoire holds 200,000 to 250,000 clones, with 88% as singletons. Germline assignment: CDR1 MDHEN and CDR2 SYDVKM. The CDR3 loop spans 15 amino acids. V dropped 5 bases and J dropped 0 bases, with 14 bases sitting between them. Material: peripheral blood. The chain joins TRBV28 to TRBJ2-7; D might be TRBD1 (6 bases). The receptor comes from a man aged 18 to 30 with active or convalescent COVID-19. CDR3 nucleotide sequence: TGTGCCAGCAGTCCAGGGGACCGGAGCTCCTACGAGCAGTACTTC. Translating gives CASSPGDRSSYEQYF.